These T cell receptor beta chains were read from a single sample in a study of Ad26.COV2.S vaccination and SARS-CoV-2 variants. Sequenced by immunoSEQ multiplex PCR; TCRdb stores in-frame clones only, minus some. The sample includes 300,000 to 350,000 clones, roughly 90% seen only once; the top ten take 6.4%. Here the sequenced sample was peripheral blood, taken in a trial of Ad26.COV2.S vaccine versus placebo. All receptors derive from a person aged 18 to 65 who received the Ad26.COV2.S COVID-19 vaccine or a placebo. The conserved cysteine and the conserved F or W are not part of the CDR3 here. The order of the fields is V gene, J gene, CDR3 protein.

>TRBV7-9|TRBJ1-4
ASSPRTGPATNEKLF
>TRBV4-2|TRBJ1-3
ASSQEAGSISGNTIY
>TRBV28|TRBJ1-3
ASSLGLTGNTIY
>TRBV9|TRBJ1-1
ASRRLDTEAF
>TRBV5-1|TRBJ2-7
ASSLGDRGLHEQY
>TRBV4-1|TRBJ1-1
ASSRYGGSTEAF
>TRBV7-2|TRBJ1-1
ASSTHRGRTEAF
>TRBV6-6|TRBJ1-6
ASSRGSPEVLH
>TRBV30|TRBJ2-7
AWSPYNGNEQY
>TRBV12-3/TRBV12-4|TRBJ1-2
ASTRLRVGGYT
>TRBV6-5|TRBJ1-5
ASSRLQGSQPQH
>TRBV5-6|TRBJ1-2
ASSLDSYGYT
>TRBV11-2|TRBJ1-2
ASSSGTGGLISYGYT
>TRBV5-1|TRBJ2-3
ASSPGQSTDTQY
>TRBV20-1|TRBJ2-4
SASLGGDIQY
>TRBV9|TRBJ2-6
ASSTAGANVLT
>TRBV27|TRBJ1-1
ASSSHRDSLPNTEAF
>TRBV7-3|TRBJ1-1
ASSPVKGNTEAF
>TRBV29-1|TRBJ1-4
SITGTDNEKLF
>TRBV27|TRBJ1-5
ASSIQGASNQPQH
>TRBV5-4|TRBJ2-4
ASSSRTVAKNIQY
>TRBV18|TRBJ2-5
ASSLPRGLGETQY
>TRBV7-3|TRBJ1-6
ASSSTFDGSPLH
>TRBV28|TRBJ2-7
ASSTTWAFYEQY
>TRBV11-3|TRBJ2-3
ASSLGGFKGAGDTQY
>TRBV4-3|TRBJ2-2
ASSLLLNTGELF
>TRBV27|TRBJ2-1
ASSLSGAGGRQF
>TRBV6-6|TRBJ2-7
ASSYPSGAISYEQY
>TRBV6-2/TRBV6-3|TRBJ2-7
ASSYLRLARSYEQY
>TRBV10-3|TRBJ1-5
AISPTGSGNQPQH
>TRBV7-2|TRBJ1-5
ASAMRGDQPQH
>TRBV1|TRBJ2-7
TSSQGPRGPTYSYEQY
>TRBV28|TRBJ2-1
ASSLLPSDEQF
>TRBV12-3/TRBV12-4|TRBJ1-1
ASSLAGGTEAF
>TRBV7-9|TRBJ1-3
ASRDGQGAAGNTIY
>TRBV7-8|TRBJ2-2
ASSPRDRGSTNTGELF
>TRBV6-2/TRBV6-3|TRBJ2-6
ASSSGVSGANVLT
>TRBV19|TRBJ1-4
ASQGQGNEKLF
>TRBV10-3|TRBJ2-3
AIVDRGRTDTQY
>TRBV27|TRBJ2-1
ASSYSGRSSYNEQF